Listed here are 8 T cell receptor beta chains from one sample, sequenced in a study of blood T cell repertoires in COVID-19. Clones were sequenced by immunoSEQ multiplex PCR, and TCRdb holds only the in-frame ones, with some missing. The sample lists fewer than 600,000 clones; approximately 90% were seen once. Sequencing input: PBMCs or T cells enriched from blood (not recorded which). The receptors were gathered from a middle-aged woman who had recovered from COVID-19.

The chain links TRBV7-9 to TRBJ1-1, with a possible D match to TRBD1 (6 bases). CDR3 length: 15 amino acids. The ends were cut back, 1 base at V and 1 base at J, with 10 bases in the middle. Germline V CDR1 and CDR2: SEHNR, FQNEAQ (reference sequence). In nucleotides, the CDR3 is TGTGCCAGCAGCTTAGAAGGGACATGGAACACTGAAGCTTTCTTT. Its protein product is CASSLEGTWNTEAFF.

V and J are TRBV6-4 and TRBJ1-2; weak D call: TRBD1 (5 bases). This CDR3 comprises 15 residues. The germline CDR1 and CDR2 sequences are MRHNA and SNTAGT. The V gene lost 7 bases and the J gene lost 3 bases, with 18 bases spanning the gap. The CDR3 protein is CASTTIGRTYYGYTF. In DNA, the CDR3 is TGTGCCAGCACCACCATCGGGCGGACATACTATGGCTACACCTTC.

The rearrangement uses TRBV27 and TRBJ2-5, with D possibly TRBD1 on 5 matching bases. The germline CDR1 and CDR2 sequences are MNHEY and SMNVEV (reference sequence). With 3 bases removed from V and 10 bases from J, the gap between germline ends came to 15 bases. This CDR3 comprises 13 residues. The CDR3 loop reads CASSFRQGGDQYF. In DNA form, the CDR3 reads TGTGCCAGCAGTTTCAGGCAGGGTGGGGACCAGTACTTC.

This clone was found a few times. The J gene is TRBJ1-3, the V gene TRBV14; 8 positions match TRBD1. From germline, CDR1 is SGHDN and CDR2 FVKESK. J was trimmed by 1 base and V by 2 bases; bases with no gene match: 4. There are 16 residues in the CDR3. CDR3 protein: CASSQLDRASGNTIYF. The CDR3 DNA follows: TGTGCCAGCAGCCAACTGGACAGGGCATCTGGAAACACCATATATTTT.

The chain is built from TRBV12-3 or TRBV12-4 and TRBJ2-7; no reliable D call. This CDR3 spans 13 amino acids. With 1 base removed from V and 1 base from J, the gap between germline ends came to 5 bases. CDR3 coding DNA: TGTGCCAGCAGTTTAGGTTATTCCTACGAGCAGTACTTC. Encoded protein: CASSLGYSYEQYF.

The chain has TRBV5-6 and TRBJ1-4; TRBD1 matches at 7 bases. Germline loops: CDR1 SGHDT, CDR2 YYEEEE. The CDR3 consists of 15 residues. Trimming removed 4 bases from V and 8 bases from J; junction bases left unmatched: 11. The CDR3 loop is CASSGATGPVEKLFF. For the CDR3, the DNA is TGTGCCAGCAGCGGCGCGACAGGGCCGGTCGAAAAACTGTTTTTT.

V gene TRBV16 combines with J gene TRBJ2-1; TRBD2 might be the D (6 bases). V lost 3 bases to trimming and J lost 11 bases, with 32 bases between them. In germline, CDR1 is KGHSY, CDR2 FQNENV. The CDR3 loop spans 19 amino acids. Here the CDR3 DNA reads TGTGCCAGCAGCCAGCAAAGTGTAGGGGCGCGACGGGCGGGGAGCAAGCAGTTCTTC. It translates to CASSQQSVGARRAGSKQFF. Using reference TRBV16 and TRBJ2-1 for the parts outside the CDR3, the full variable domain is GEEVAQTPKHLVRGEGQKAKLYCAPIKGHSYVFWYQQVLKNEFKFLISFQNENVFDETGMPKERFSAKCLPNSPCSLEIQATKLEDSAVYFCASSQQSVGARRAGSKQFFGPGTRLTVL.

The chain is built from TRBV19 and TRBJ1-4; 7 bases fit TRBD1. Germline assignment: CDR1 LNHDA and CDR2 SQIVND (reference sequence). The CDR3 consists of 17 residues. V lost 4 bases to trimming and J lost 6 bases; unmatched junction nucleotides: 14. CDR3 in DNA: TGTGCCAGTAGTAGCCCCGGGGACAGACCTAATGATGAAAAACTGTTTTTT. Amino acids: CASSSPGDRPNDEKLFF.